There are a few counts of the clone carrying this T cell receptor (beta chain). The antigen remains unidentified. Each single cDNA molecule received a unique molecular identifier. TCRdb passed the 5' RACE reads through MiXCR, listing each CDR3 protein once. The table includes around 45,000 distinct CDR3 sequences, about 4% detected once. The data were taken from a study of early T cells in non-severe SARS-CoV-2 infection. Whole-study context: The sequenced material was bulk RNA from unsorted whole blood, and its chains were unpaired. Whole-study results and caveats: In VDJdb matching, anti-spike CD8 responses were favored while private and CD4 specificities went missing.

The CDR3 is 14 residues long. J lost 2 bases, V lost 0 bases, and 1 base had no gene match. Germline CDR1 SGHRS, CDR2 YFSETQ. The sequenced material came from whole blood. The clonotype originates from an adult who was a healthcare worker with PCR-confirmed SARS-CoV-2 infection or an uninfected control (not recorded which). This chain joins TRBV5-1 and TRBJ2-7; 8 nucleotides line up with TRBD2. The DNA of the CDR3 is TGCGCCAGCAGCTTGGTCGGGAGGGCCTACGAGCAGTACTTC. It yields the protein CASSLVGRAYEQYF.